Listed below are T cell receptor beta chains from one sample, sequenced in a study of T cell repertoires in cytomegalovirus infection. TCRdb itself ran the reads through MiXCR, one entry per CDR3 protein. The sample includes approximately 500,000 distinct CDR3 sequences, 26% of them seen just once. The sequencing sample was made of PBMCs. The receptor source for this set is a human donor in good health (CMV status not recorded). Some clones in this sample may be carry-over from other donors' samples. The CDR3 runs from the conserved cysteine through the conserved F or W. Each record gives: J gene, D gene, clone size, V gene, CDR3 protein, CDR3 DNA. The D gene is left open where the match is weak. A row's size may be missing; if present it is once, few, many or a size class.

j_call: TRBJ2-6
d_call: .
clone_size: many
v_call: TRBV7-2
cdr3_aa: CASSLFGSGANVLTF
cdr3_nt: TGTGCCAGCAGCCTCTTCGGATCTGGGGCCAACGTCCTGACTTTC

j_call: TRBJ2-7
d_call: TRBD2
clone_size: .
v_call: TRBV6-6
cdr3_aa: CASSYSLGGGYEQYF
cdr3_nt: TGTGCCAGCAGTTACTCGTTGGGGGGGGGATACGAGCAGTACTTC

j_call: TRBJ2-4
d_call: .
clone_size: .
v_call: TRBV2
cdr3_aa: CASSHQNRRESLAKNIQYF
cdr3_nt: TGTGCCAGCAGCCACCAGAACCGACGGGAGTCTCTAGCCAAAAACATTCAGTACTTC

j_call: TRBJ2-3
d_call: TRBD2
clone_size: many
v_call: TRBV12-3/TRBV12-4
cdr3_aa: CASSPKREGRSDTQYF
cdr3_nt: TGTGCCAGCAGTCCTAAGCGGGAGGGCCGTTCAGATACGCAGTATTTT

j_call: TRBJ2-1
d_call: .
clone_size: .
v_call: TRBV28
cdr3_aa: CASSFQGEQFF
cdr3_nt: TGTGCCAGCAGTTTCCAGGGTGAGCAGTTCTTC

j_call: TRBJ2-1
d_call: .
clone_size: once
v_call: TRBV3-1
cdr3_aa: CASSQARGDPESAEQFF
cdr3_nt: TGTGCCAGCAGCCAAGCGAGGGGAGACCCTGAATCGGCTGAGCAGTTCTTC

j_call: TRBJ1-4
d_call: .
clone_size: .
v_call: TRBV5-1
cdr3_aa: CASSLASSNEKLFF
cdr3_nt: TGCGCCAGCAGCTTGGCCTCCAGTAATGAAAAACTGTTTTTT

j_call: TRBJ1-3
d_call: .
clone_size: .
v_call: TRBV19
cdr3_aa: CASSIGDHSGNTIYF
cdr3_nt: TGTGCCAGTAGTATTGGAGACCACTCTGGAAACACCATATATTTT

j_call: TRBJ1-5
d_call: .
clone_size: few
v_call: TRBV10-2
cdr3_aa: CASSEWQGMGSGNQPQHF
cdr3_nt: TGCGCCAGCAGTGAGTGGCAGGGGATGGGGTCGGGCAATCAGCCCCAGCATTTT

j_call: TRBJ2-1
d_call: .
clone_size: .
v_call: TRBV28
cdr3_aa: CASTTPEIGYNEQFF
cdr3_nt: TGTGCCAGCACCACGCCGGAGATCGGGTACAATGAGCAGTTCTTC